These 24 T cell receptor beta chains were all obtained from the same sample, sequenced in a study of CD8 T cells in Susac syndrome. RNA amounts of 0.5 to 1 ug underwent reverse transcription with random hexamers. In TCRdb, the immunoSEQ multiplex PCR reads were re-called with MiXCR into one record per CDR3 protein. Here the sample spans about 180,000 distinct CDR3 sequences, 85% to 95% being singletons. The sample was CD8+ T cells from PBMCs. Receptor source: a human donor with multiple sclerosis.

The CDR3 DNA sequence: TGCAGTGCTTTCTCCGGACAGATGAGCTCCTACGAGCAGTACTTC. This codes for CSAFSGQMSSYEQYF. The chain carries TRBV20-1 and TRBJ2-7; TRBD1 might be the D (6 bases). The CDR3 has 15 amino acids. CDR1 and CDR2 (germline): DFQATT, SNEGSKA (reference sequence). The germline V and J ends were trimmed by 5 bases and 0 bases, with 17 bases remaining between them.

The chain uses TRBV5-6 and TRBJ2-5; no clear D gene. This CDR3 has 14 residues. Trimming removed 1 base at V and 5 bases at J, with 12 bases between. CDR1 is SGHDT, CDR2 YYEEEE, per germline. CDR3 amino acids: CASSLSLVRETQYF. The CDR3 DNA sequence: TGTGCCAGCAGCTTGAGTCTAGTAAGGGAGACCCAGTACTTC.

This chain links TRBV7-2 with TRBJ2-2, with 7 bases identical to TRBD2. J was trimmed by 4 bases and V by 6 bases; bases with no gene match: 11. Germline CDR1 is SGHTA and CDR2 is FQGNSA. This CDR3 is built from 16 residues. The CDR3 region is CASSPGSGVSTGELFF. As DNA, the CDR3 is TGTGCCAGCAGTCCGGGGAGCGGGGTTTCCACCGGGGAGCTGTTTTTT.

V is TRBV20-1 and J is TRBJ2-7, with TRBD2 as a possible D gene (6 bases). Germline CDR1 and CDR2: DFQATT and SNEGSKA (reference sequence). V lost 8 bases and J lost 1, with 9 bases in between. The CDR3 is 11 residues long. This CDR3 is CSPGESYEQYF. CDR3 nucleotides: TGCAGTCCGGGGGAGTCCTACGAGCAGTACTTC.

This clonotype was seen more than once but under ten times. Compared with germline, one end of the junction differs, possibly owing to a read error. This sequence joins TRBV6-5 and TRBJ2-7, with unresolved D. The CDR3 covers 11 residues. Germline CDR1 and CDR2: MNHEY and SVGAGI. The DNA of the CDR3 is TGTGCCAGCAGTCACTCCTACGAGCAGTACTTC. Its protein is CASSHSYEQYF.

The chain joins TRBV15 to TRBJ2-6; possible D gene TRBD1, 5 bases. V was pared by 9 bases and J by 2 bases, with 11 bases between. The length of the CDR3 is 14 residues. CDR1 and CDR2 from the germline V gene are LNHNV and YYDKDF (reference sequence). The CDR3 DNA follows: TGTGCCACGCTGACAGTACCTGGGGCCAACGTCCTGACTTTC. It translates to CATLTVPGANVLTF. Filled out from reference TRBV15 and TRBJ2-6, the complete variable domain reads DAMVIQNPRYQVTQFGKPVTLSCSQTLNHNVMYWYQQKSSQAPKLLFHYYDKDFNNEADTPDNFQSRRPNTSFCFLDIRSPGLGDTAMYLCATLTVPGANVLTFGAGSRLTVL.

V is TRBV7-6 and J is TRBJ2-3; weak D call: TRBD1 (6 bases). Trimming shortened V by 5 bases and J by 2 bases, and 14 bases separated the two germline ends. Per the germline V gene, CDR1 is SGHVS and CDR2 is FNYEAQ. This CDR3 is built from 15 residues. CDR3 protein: CASSLLDSYTDTQYF. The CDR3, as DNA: TGTGCCAGCAGCCTCCTGGACAGCTACACAGATACGCAGTATTTT. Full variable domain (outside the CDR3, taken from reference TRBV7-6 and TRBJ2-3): GAGVSQSPRYKVTKRGQDVALRCDPISGHVSLYWYRQALGQGPEFLTYFNYEAQQDKSGLPNDRFSAERPEGSISTLTIQRTEQRDSAMYRCASSLLDSYTDTQYFGPGTRLTVL.

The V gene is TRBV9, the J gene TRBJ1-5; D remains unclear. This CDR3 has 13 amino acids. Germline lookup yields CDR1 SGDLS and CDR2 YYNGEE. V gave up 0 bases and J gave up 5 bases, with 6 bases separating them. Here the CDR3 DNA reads TGTGCCAGCAGCGTAGACAGCCATCAGCCCCAGCATTTT. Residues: CASSVDSHQPQHF.

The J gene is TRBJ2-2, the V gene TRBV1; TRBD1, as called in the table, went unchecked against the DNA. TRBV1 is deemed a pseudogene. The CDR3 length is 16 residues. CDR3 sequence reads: CTSSGVGGLNTGELFF. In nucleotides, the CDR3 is TGCACCAGCAGCGGAGTGGGGGGCTTGAACACCGGGGAGCTGTTTTTT.

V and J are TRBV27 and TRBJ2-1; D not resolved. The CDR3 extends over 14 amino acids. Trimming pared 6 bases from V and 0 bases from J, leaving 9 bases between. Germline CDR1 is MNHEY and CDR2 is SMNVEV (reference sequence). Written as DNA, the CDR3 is TGTGCCAGCAGCGAGGAAAGCTCCTACAATGAGCAGTTCTTC. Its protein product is CASSEESSYNEQFF.

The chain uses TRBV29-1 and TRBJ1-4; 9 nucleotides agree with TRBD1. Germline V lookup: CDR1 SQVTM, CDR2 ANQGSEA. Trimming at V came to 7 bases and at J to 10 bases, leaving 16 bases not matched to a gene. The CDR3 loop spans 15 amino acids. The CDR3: CSAFGTGTELGKLFF. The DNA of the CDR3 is TGCAGCGCCTTCGGGACAGGGACGGAGTTGGGAAAACTGTTTTTT. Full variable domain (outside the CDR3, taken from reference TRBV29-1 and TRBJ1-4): SAVISQKPSRDICQRGTSLTIQCQVDSQVTMMFWYRQQPGQSLTLIATANQGSEATYESGFVIDKFPISRPNLTFSTLTVSNMSPEDSSIYLCSAFGTGTELGKLFFGSGTQLSVL.

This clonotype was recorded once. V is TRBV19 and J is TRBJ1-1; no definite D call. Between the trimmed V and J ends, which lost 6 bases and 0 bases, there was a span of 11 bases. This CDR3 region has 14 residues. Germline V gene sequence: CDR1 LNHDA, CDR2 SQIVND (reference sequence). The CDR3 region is CASSLHLMNTEAFF. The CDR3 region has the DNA TGTGCCAGTAGCCTACATCTAATGAACACTGAAGCTTTCTTT. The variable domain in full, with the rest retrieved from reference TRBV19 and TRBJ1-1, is DGGITQSPKYLFRKEGQNVTLSCEQNLNHDAMYWYRQDPGQGLRLIYYSQIVNDFQKGDIAEGYSVSREKKESFPLTVTSAQKNPTAFYLCASSLHLMNTEAFFGQGTRLTVV.

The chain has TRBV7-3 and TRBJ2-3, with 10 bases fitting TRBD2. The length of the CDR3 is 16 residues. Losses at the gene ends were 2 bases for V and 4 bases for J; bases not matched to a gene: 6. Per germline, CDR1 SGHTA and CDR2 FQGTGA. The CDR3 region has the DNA TGTGCCAGCAGCTTAGGTCCTAGCGGGAGACCAGATACGCAGTATTTT. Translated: CASSLGPSGRPDTQYF. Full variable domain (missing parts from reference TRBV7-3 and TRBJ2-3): GAGVSQTPSNKVTEKGKYVELRCDPISGHTALYWYRQSLGQGPEFLIYFQGTGAADDSGLPNDRFFAVRPEGSVSTLKIQRTERGDSAVYLCASSLGPSGRPDTQYFGPGTRLTVL.

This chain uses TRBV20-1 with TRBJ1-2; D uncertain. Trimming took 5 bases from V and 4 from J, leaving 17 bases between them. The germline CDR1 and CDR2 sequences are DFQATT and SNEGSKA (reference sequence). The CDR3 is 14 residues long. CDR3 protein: CSAWDRGNPYGYTF. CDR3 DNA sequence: TGCAGTGCTTGGGATCGAGGGAATCCCTATGGCTACACCTTC.

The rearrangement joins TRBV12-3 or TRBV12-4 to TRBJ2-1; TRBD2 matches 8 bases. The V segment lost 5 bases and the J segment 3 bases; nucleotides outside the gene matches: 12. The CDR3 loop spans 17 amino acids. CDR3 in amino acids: CASSPQVGGDHYNEQFF. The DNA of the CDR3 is TGTGCCAGCAGTCCCCAGGTCGGGGGGGATCACTACAATGAGCAGTTCTTC.

The CDR3 reads CATSRDLAIGAGGLPYEQYF. In nucleotides, the CDR3 is TGTGCCACCAGCAGAGATCTTGCAATTGGGGCGGGAGGCCTCCCCTACGAGCAGTACTTC. The gene calls are TRBV15 and TRBJ2-7, with 8 bases aligning to TRBD2. Losses at the gene ends were 0 bases for V and 2 bases for J; bases not matched to a gene: 18. CDR1 is LNHNV and CDR2 is YYDKDF in the germline V gene (reference sequence). This CDR3 is built from 20 residues. The full variable domain, its missing parts supplied by reference TRBV15 and TRBJ2-7, is DAMVIQNPRYQVTQFGKPVTLSCSQTLNHNVMYWYQQKSSQAPKLLFHYYDKDFNNEADTPDNFQSRRPNTSFCFLDIRSPGLGDTAMYLCATSRDLAIGAGGLPYEQYFGPGTRLTVT.

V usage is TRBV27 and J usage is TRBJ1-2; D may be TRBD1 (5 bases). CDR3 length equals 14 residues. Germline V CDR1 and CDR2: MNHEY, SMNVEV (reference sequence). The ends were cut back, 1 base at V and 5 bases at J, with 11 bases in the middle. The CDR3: CASSLYGGRYGYTF. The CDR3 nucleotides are TGTGCCAGCAGTTTATATGGGGGACGATATGGCTACACCTTC.

CDR3 residues: CASSSRTGDGYTF. CDR3 sequence (DNA): TGTGCCAGCAGCTCGCGGACAGGGGATGGCTACACCTTC. V and J are TRBV13 and TRBJ1-2; 9 nucleotides align to TRBD1. CDR1 and CDR2 from the germline V gene are PRHDT and FYEKMQ (reference sequence). With 4 bases clipped from V and 6 bases from J, the junction kept 3 bases outside the gene matches. This CDR3 has 13 amino acids.

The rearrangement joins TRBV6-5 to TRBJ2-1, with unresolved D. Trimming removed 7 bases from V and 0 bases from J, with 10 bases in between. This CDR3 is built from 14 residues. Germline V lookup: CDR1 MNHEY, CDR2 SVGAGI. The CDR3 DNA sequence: TGTGCCAGCACCTCGGACGGCTCCTACAATGAGCAGTTCTTC. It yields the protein CASTSDGSYNEQFF.

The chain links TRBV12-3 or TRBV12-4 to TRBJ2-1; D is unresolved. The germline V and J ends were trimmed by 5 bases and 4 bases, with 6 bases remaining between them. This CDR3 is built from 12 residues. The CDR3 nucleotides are TGTGCCAGCAGTAGACTTTACAATGAGCAGTTCTTC. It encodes CASSRLYNEQFF.

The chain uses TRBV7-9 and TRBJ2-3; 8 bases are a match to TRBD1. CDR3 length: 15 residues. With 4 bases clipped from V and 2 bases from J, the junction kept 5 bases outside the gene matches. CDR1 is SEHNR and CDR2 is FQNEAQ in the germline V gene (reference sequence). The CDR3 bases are TGTGCCAGCAGCTACCGGGACAGGAACACAGATACGCAGTATTTT. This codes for CASSYRDRNTDTQYF.

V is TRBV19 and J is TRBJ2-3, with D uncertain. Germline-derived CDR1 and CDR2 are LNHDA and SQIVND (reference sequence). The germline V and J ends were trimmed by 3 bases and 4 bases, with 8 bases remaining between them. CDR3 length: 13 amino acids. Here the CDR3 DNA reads TGTGCCAGTAGTATCCAAGGGCCAGATACGCAGTATTTT. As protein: CASSIQGPDTQYF.

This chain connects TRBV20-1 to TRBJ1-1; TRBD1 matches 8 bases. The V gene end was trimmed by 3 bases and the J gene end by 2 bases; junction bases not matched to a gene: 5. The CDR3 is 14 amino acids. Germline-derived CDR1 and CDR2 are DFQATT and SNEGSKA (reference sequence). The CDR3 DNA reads TGCAGTGCTAGTCCCGGGACAGGAAACACTGAAGCTTTCTTT. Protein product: CSASPGTGNTEAFF.

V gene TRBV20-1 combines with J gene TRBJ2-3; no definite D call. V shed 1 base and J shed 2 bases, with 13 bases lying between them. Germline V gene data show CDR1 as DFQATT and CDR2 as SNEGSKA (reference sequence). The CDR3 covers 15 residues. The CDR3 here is CSARANSDATDTQYF. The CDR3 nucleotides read TGCAGTGCTAGAGCAAACTCCGACGCCACAGATACGCAGTATTTT.